The TCR beta chain described here comes from a study of blood T cell repertoires in COVID-19 (dated by TCRdb to 2020 to 2021). Some background on the complete study: The collaborator samples originated in the United States, Italy and Spain and spanned the acute and convalescent phases of COVID-19. The prospective study material was composed of cDNA or gDNA derived from T cells, B-cell-depleted T cells, or PBMCs. Deeply sampled blood TCRbeta repertoires from subjects exposed to, actively infected with, or recovered from COVID-19 were included in the dataset. The repertoires were released in a freely available public database intended as a resource for research on the immune response to SARS-CoV-2. The samples were drawn from the first 160 participants of the ongoing ImmuneRACE study and from 1,254 subjects provided by 6 global collaborators. Nearly every sample came with metadata listing a de-identified subject ID, COVID-19 status, age in years and sex. HLA class I and class II types, where available, came from metadata supplied by the sample provider rather than from assay-based typing.

TCRbeta CDR3 regions were amplified from genomic DNA using the immunoSEQ Assay, a bias-controlled multiplex PCR. Per the source publication's procedure: Within the assay, amplification of reference gene primers was used to estimate how many nucleated cells each sample contained. To quantify the absolute abundance of each unique TCRbeta CDR3 rearrangement, sequence reads were collapsed and filtered. Productive Simpson clonality was computed per sample as the square root of Simpson's diversity index over productive rearrangements. TCRdb mirrors the immuneACCESS table, restricted to in-frame sequences. Some clones are absent from its copies; in checked studies, under half trace to an unresolved V gene, and the reason for the others is unknown. V, J and clone size reflect that table, while D and trimming were determined from the DNA. This sample lists approximately 260,000 clones; 70% to 90% were detected once. Of the sample, roughly 6.7% is held by the ten largest clones.

Enrolling through a virtual design, the prospective study's participants ranged in age from roughly 18 to 89 years and lived across 24 United States geographic areas. To assign participants to cohorts, the prospective study relied on clinical history that participants themselves reported in a screening survey and a study questionnaire. Exposed participants had been in contact with someone with a PCR-confirmed or clinician-diagnosed COVID-19 case within 2 weeks of study entry. In the prospective study, mobile phlebotomists collected whole blood, serum and a nasopharyngeal or oropharyngeal swab from each participant. Prospective study participants could optionally give additional blood draws and questionnaires over an approximately 2-month period. Prospective study blood samples were shipped either frozen or at room temperature before DNA extraction. This clone was seen a single time. No cognate antigen has been identified for it. The input lacks base qualities; no much larger clone sits a single base away.

V loses 2 bases of germline sequence and J loses 10 bases, and the interval between the two ends is 20 bases. From a lookup of the germline V gene (reference sequence), CDR1 and CDR2 are MNHNY and SVGAGI. The CDR3 runs 15 amino acids, cysteine and phenylalanine included. Only the CDR3 region is kept as DNA, spanning 45 bases read in frame from base 1. The paper's findings and limits, for the study overall: How much clinical and demographic metadata was included differed by source and by participant, and the metadata was provided uncurated.

Rearrangement joined TRBV6-6 to TRBJ1-1, with the D segment identity uncertain. The clonotype originates from a woman between 50 and 59 years old who had been exposed to COVID-19. The sample comprised PBMCs or T cells enriched from blood (not recorded which). The base sequence is TGTGCCAGCAGTTACGCGCCTCTGGTTCGGGATGGAGCTTTCTTT. It specifies CASSYAPLVRDGAFF.